Below are 10 T cell receptor beta chains sequenced from a single sample in a study of CD8+ T cells in alopecia areata. TCR sequencing used cDNA made by reverse transcription of extracted RNA. Sequencing was performed with immunoSEQ multiplex PCR; in TCRdb, only in-frame clones are kept and a portion is missing. The data contain 130,000 to 150,000 clones, approximately 51% of them singletons. The sequencing here drew on CD4+ T cells sorted from blood, taken at week 0. The receptors originated from a human donor with alopecia areata.

The J gene is TRBJ2-5, the V gene TRBV5-1; either TRBD1 or TRBD2 may fit D (5 bases each). Germline V gene data show CDR1 as SGHRS and CDR2 as YFSETQ. Trimming took off 2 bases at V and 0 bases at J, with 17 bases between the two ends. The CDR3 has 17 residues. CDR3 DNA sequence: TGCGCCAGCAGCTTCCCTGACCGGGACGGTGACCAAGAGACCCAGTACTTC. This sequence encodes CASSFPDRDGDQETQYF.

The chain joins TRBV30 to TRBJ2-1; D is possibly TRBD2 (6 bases). The CDR3 has 14 amino acids. The V and J ends lost 4 bases and 2 bases respectively, with 12 bases between them. Germline lookup yields CDR1 GTSNPN and CDR2 SVGIG (reference sequence). The CDR3 spells CAWIAGSAYNEQFF. The DNA for the CDR3 is TGTGCCTGGATCGCGGGATCGGCCTACAATGAGCAGTTCTTC.

There are a few counts of this clone. This chain connects TRBV5-1 to TRBJ2-7, with TRBD2 identical over 10 bases. Trimming at V came to 4 bases and at J to 3 bases, leaving 7 bases not matched to a gene. CDR1 and CDR2 (germline): SGHRS, YFSETQ. The CDR3 is 15 amino acids. Here the CDR3 reads CASSTDGTSDYEQYF. CDR3 nucleotide sequence: TGCGCCAGCAGCACGGACGGGACTAGCGACTACGAGCAGTACTTC.

The chain joins TRBV15 to TRBJ1-5, with no clear D. This CDR3 region has 15 residues. CDR1 and CDR2 (germline): LNHNV, YYDKDF (reference sequence). Between the trimmed V and J ends, which lost 3 bases and 0 bases, there was a span of 9 bases. The chain's CDR3 is CATSRESTSNQPQHF. Here the CDR3 DNA reads TGTGCCACCAGCAGGGAATCAACTAGCAATCAGCCCCAGCATTTT.

The CDR3 protein is CASSVLGDRRETQYF. CDR3 in DNA: TGTGCCAGCAGCGTTCTAGGTGATAGGCGAGAGACCCAGTACTTC. This rearrangement joins TRBV9 to TRBJ2-5; no clear D. The CDR3 is made up of 15 amino acids. V shed 2 bases and J shed 4 bases, with 15 bases lying between them. Germline V gives CDR1 SGDLS, CDR2 YYNGEE.

This clone was observed a handful of times. This chain connects TRBV19 to TRBJ1-5; D is unclear. This CDR3 has 12 residues. The ends were cut back, 3 bases at V and 9 bases at J, with 9 bases in the middle. Germline V gene lookup returns CDR1 LNHDA and CDR2 SQIVND (reference sequence). CDR3 loop: CASSMRGSPQHF. The DNA for the CDR3 is TGTGCCAGTAGTATGCGGGGATCGCCCCAGCATTTT.

The chain joins TRBV6-5 to TRBJ1-2; the match to TRBD1 covers 7 bases. V shed 10 bases and J 7 bases; nucleotides not matched to a gene: 15. The germline CDR1 and CDR2 sequences are MNHEY and SVGAGI. CDR3 length: 14 residues. The chain's CDR3 is CAILRAGAGGGYTF. The CDR3 DNA reads TGTGCCATCCTTCGGGCAGGGGCAGGGGGTGGCTACACCTTC.

The CDR3 sequence is CASSSLAGGYNEQFF. CDR3 sequence (DNA): TGTGCCAGCAGCAGCTTAGCGGGGGGCTACAATGAGCAGTTCTTC. The rearrangement uses TRBV25-1 and TRBJ2-1; 10 nucleotides agree with TRBD2. CDR3 length equals 15 residues. Germline V CDR1 and CDR2: MGHDK, SYGVNS. Trimming removed 6 bases from V and 3 bases from J; junction bases left unmatched: 5.

The chain joins TRBV30 to TRBJ2-5; a weak D match, TRBD2 (6 bases). The J call could be wrong; TRBJ2-7 is a better fit for the DNA end. Germline V gene data show CDR1 as GTSNPN and CDR2 as SVGIG (reference sequence). This CDR3 has 11 residues. The CDR3 nucleotides read TGTGCCTGGAGTCGGGGGTCCGAGCAGTACTTC. Residues: CAWSRGSEQYF.

V gene TRBV30 combines with J gene TRBJ2-7; D is perhaps TRBD1 or TRBD2 (5 bases each). The CDR3 contains 13 residues. The V gene lost 4 bases and the J gene lost 5 bases, with 15 bases spanning the gap. Germline-derived CDR1 and CDR2 are GTSNPN and SVGIG (reference sequence). In nucleotides, the CDR3 is TGTGCCTGGACAGGCCGGGGCCCCAACGAGCAGTACTTC. Amino acid sequence: CAWTGRGPNEQYF.